In its sample, the clone carrying this T cell receptor beta chain was seen a few times. The antigen is unknown. The data originate from a study of cytomegalovirus exposure and HLA in healthy donors. Study findings and constraints: TRBV6-2, TRBV6-3 and other indistinguishable V segments were excluded.

V was shortened by 3 bases and J by 4 bases, with 4 bases between the two germline ends. Germline values: CDR1 MGHRA, CDR2 YSYEKL. The CDR3 is 11 amino acids. Vbeta (60) and Jbeta (13) primers were used in the PCR. The assay was immunoSEQ multiplex PCR, and TCRdb's table has in-frame clones only and misses some. The repertoire consists of about 120,000 clones, with roughly 9% occurring once and the leading ten covering 5.5% to 7.5%. Material for sequencing was PBMCs. The chain couples TRBV4-1 to TRBJ2-7; D uncertain. The receptor was isolated from a woman in her forties in good health and CMV-seropositive. CDR3 residues: CASSHNYEQYF. Here the CDR3 DNA reads TGCGCCAGCAGCCACAATTACGAGCAGTACTTC.